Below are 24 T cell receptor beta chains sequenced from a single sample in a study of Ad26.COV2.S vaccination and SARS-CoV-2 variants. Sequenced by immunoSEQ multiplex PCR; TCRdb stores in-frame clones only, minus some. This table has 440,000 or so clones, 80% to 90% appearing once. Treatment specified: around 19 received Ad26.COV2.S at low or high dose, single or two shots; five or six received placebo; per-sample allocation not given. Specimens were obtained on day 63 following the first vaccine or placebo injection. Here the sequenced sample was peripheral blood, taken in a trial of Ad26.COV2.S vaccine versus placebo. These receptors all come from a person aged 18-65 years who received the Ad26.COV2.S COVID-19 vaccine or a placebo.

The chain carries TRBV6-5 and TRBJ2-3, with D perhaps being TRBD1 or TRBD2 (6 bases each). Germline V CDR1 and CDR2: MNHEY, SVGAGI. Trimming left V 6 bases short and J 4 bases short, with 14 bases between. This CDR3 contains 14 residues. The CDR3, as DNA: TGTGCCAGCAGCCTGGGGGGCTCGGCAGATACGCAGTATTTT. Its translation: CASSLGGSADTQYF.

The CDR3 spells CASSWGTGGTDTQYF. The DNA for the CDR3 is TGCGCCAGCAGCTGGGGGACAGGGGGCACAGATACGCAGTATTTT. This rearrangement joins TRBV5-1 to TRBJ2-3, with 10 bases lining up with TRBD1. The CDR3 has 15 residues. The ends lost 3 bases at V and 1 base at J; junction bases unmatched: 2. Germline V lookup: CDR1 SGHRS, CDR2 YFSETQ.

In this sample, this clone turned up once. The CDR3 DNA is TGTGCCAGTAGTACGGGACACCACCGCTCCTACGAGCAGTACTTC. This codes for CASSTGHHRSYEQYF. The V gene is TRBV19, the J gene TRBJ2-7; TRBD1 might be the D (6 bases). The germline V gene has CDR1 LNHDA and CDR2 SQIVND (reference sequence). This CDR3 region has 15 residues. V was clipped by 4 bases and J by 0 bases, with 13 bases between them.

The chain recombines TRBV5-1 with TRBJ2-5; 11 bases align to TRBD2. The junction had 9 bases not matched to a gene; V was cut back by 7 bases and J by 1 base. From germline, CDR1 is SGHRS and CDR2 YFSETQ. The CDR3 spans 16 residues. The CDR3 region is CASGTSGALGQETQYF. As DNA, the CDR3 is TGCGCCAGCGGGACTAGCGGAGCCCTAGGCCAAGAGACCCAGTACTTC. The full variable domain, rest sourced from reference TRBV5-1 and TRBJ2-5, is KAGVTQTPRYLIKTRGQQVTLSCSPISGHRSVSWYQQTPGQGLQFLFEYFSETQRNKGNFPGRFSGRQFSNSRSEMNVSTLELGDSALYLCASGTSGALGQETQYFGPGTRLLVL.

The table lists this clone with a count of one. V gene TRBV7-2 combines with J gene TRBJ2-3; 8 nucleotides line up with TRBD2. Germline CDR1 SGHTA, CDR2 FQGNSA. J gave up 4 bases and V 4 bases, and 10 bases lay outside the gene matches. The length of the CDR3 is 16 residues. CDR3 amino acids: CASSSQGRGDADTQYF. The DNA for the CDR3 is TGTGCCAGCAGCTCCCAGGGGCGGGGGGACGCAGATACGCAGTATTTT.

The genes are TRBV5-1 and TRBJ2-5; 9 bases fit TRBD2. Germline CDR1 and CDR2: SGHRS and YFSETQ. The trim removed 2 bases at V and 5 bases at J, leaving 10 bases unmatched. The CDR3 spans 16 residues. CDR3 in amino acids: CASSFPRREGHETQYF. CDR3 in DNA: TGCGCCAGCAGCTTTCCGAGGCGGGAGGGCCACGAGACCCAGTACTTC.

The CDR3 region is CASSSGLAGSEQYF. In DNA, the CDR3 is TGTGCCAGCAGTTCCGGACTAGCGGGATCCGAGCAGTACTTC. The genes are TRBV27 and TRBJ2-7; 12 bases match TRBD2. The CDR3 is 14 amino acids. Germline CDR1 reads MNHEY; CDR2 reads SMNVEV (reference sequence). V lost 4 bases and J lost 6; bases outside the gene matches: 4.

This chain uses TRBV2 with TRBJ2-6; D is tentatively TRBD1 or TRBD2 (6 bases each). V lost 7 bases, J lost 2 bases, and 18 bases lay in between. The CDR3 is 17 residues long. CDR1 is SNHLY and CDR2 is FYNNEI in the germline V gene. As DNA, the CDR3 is TGTGCCAGCACCACCGCGGGGACACCCGCTGGGGCCAACGTCCTGACTTTC. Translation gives CASTTAGTPAGANVLTF.

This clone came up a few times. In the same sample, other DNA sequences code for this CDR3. The CDR3 DNA reads as TGTGCCAGCAGCTTAGCCGGCGGCGAGCAGTACTTC. Its translation: CASSLAGGEQYF. The rearrangement joins TRBV7-9 to TRBJ2-7; D gene uncertain. Germline V CDR1 and CDR2: SEHNR, FQNEAQ (reference sequence). V was pared by 0 bases and J by 6 bases, with 6 bases between. This CDR3 spans 12 amino acids.

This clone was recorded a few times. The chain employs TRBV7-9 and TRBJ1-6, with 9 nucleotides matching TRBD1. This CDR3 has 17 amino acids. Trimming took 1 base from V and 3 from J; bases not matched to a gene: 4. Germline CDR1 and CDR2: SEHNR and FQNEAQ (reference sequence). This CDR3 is CASSLDRGRVYNSPLHF. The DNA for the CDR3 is TGTGCCAGCAGCTTAGACAGGGGGCGCGTCTATAATTCACCCCTCCACTTT.

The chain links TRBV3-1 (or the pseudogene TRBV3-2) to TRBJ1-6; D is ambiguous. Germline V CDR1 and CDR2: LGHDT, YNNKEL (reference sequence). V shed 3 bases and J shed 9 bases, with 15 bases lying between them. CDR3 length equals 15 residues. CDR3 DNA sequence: TGTGCCAGCAGCCATTCCGGAGGCCTATTTTCACCCCTCCACTTT. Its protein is CASSHSGGLFSPLHF.

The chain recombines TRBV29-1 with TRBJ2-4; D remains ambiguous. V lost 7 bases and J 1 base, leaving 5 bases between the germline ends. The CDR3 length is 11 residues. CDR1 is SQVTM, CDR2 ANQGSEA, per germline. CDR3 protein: CSGRAKNIQYF. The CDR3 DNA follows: TGCAGCGGCCGTGCCAAAAACATTCAGTACTTC. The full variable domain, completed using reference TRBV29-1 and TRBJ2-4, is SAVISQKPSRDICQRGTSLTIQCQVDSQVTMMFWYRQQPGQSLTLIATANQGSEATYESGFVIDKFPISRPNLTFSTLTVSNMSPEDSSIYLCSGRAKNIQYFGAGTRLSVL.

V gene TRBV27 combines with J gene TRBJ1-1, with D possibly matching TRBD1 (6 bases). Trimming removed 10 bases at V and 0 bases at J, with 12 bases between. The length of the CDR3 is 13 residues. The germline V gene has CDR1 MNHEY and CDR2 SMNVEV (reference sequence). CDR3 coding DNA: TGTGCCACATCGACAGGAGTGAACACTGAAGCTTTCTTT. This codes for CATSTGVNTEAFF.

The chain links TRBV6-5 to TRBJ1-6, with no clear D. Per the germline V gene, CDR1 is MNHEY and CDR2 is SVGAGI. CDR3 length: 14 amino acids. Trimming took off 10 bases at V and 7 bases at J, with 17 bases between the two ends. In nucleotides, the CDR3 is TGTGCCACCATTCGGGAGGGTAGCAATTCACCCCTCCACTTT. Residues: CATIREGSNSPLHF.

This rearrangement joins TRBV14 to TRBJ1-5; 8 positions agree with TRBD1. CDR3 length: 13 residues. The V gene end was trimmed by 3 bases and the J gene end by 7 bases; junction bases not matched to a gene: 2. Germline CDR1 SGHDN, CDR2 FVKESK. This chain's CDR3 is CASSQTGEQPQHF. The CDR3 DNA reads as TGTGCCAGCAGCCAGACAGGGGAACAGCCCCAGCATTTT.

CDR3 nucleotide sequence: TGTGCCAGCAGAACAGGGCACAATTCACCCCTCCACTTT. Its protein is CASRTGHNSPLHF. The J gene is TRBJ1-6, the V gene TRBV12-3 or TRBV12-4; D might be TRBD1 (6 bases). V was trimmed by 6 bases and J by 7 bases, leaving 10 bases between them. The length of the CDR3 is 13 residues.

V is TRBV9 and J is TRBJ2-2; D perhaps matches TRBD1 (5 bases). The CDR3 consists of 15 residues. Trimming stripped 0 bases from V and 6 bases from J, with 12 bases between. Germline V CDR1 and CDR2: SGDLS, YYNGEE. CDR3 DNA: TGTGCCAGCAGCGTAGGAGGCAGGGAATCCGGGGAGCTGTTTTTT. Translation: CASSVGGRESGELFF.

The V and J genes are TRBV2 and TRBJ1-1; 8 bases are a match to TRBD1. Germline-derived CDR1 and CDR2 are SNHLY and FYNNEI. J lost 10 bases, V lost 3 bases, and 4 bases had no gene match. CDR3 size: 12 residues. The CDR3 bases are TGTGCCAGCAGTGAGACAGGGGTAGGAGCTTTCTTT. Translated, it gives CASSETGVGAFF. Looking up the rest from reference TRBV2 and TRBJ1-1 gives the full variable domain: EPEVTQTPSHQVTQMGQEVILRCVPISNHLYFYWYRQILGQKVEFLVSFYNNEISEKSEIFDDQFSVERPDGSNFTLKIRSTKLEDSAMYFCASSETGVGAFFGQGTRLTVV.

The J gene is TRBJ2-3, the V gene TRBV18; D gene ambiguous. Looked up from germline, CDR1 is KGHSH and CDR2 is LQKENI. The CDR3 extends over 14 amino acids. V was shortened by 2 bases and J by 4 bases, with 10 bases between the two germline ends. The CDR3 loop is CASSPVGYPDTQYF. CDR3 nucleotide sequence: TGTGCCAGCTCACCAGTGGGTTACCCAGATACGCAGTATTTT.

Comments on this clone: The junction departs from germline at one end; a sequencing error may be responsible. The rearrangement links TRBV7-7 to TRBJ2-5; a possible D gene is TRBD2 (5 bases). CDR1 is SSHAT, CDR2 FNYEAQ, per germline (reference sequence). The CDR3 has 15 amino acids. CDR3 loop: CASSLGIAEGETQYF. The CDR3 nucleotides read TGTGCTAGCAGCTTGGGGATTGCAGAGGGAGAGACCCAGTACTTC.

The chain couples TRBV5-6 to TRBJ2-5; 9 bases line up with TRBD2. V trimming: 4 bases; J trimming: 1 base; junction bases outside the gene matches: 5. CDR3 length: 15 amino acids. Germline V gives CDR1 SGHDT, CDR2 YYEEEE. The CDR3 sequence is CASSLAGTTQETQYF. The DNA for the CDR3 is TGTGCCAGCAGCCTAGCGGGGACCACCCAAGAGACCCAGTACTTC.

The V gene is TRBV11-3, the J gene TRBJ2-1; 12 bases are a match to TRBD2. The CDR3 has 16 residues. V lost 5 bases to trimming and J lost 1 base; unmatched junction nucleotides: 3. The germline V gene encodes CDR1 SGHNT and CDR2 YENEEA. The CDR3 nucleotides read TGTGCCAGCAGCCGGACTAGCGGGGATTCCTACAATGAGCAGTTCTTC. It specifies CASSRTSGDSYNEQFF.

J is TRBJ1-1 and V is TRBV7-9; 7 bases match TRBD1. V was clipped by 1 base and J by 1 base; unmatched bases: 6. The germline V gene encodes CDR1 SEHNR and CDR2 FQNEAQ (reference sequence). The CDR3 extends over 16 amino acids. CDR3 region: CASSLGMTGKNTEAFF. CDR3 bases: TGTGCCAGCAGCTTAGGGATGACAGGGAAGAACACTGAAGCTTTCTTT.

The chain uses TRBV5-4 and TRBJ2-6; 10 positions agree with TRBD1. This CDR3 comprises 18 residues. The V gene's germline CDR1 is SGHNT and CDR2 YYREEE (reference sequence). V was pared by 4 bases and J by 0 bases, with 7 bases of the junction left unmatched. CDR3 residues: CASSAPDRGNSGANVLTF. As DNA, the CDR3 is TGTGCCAGCAGCGCCCCGGACAGGGGGAACTCTGGGGCCAACGTCCTGACTTTC.